This T cell receptor beta chain was identified in a study of blood T cell repertoires in COVID-19. After removal of 7 bases from V and 3 bases from J, the junction contained 11 bases not matched to a gene. Germline CDR1 and CDR2: MNHNS and SASEGT. CDR3 length: 15 residues. Some clones are missing from TCRdb's copy, which holds only in-frame ones; the method was immunoSEQ multiplex PCR. In the table there are some 250,000 clones, around 93% of which are singletons. Participants reported their clinical history, and cohort assignment relied on those reports. This sequence was found in a human donor in a cohort exposed to, infected with or recovered from COVID-19 (not recorded which). The donor label of this sample is uncertain. The chain employs TRBV6-1 and TRBJ2-5; 7 positions agree with TRBD2. Sequenced input: PBMCs or T cells enriched from blood (not recorded which). In DNA, the CDR3 is TGTGCCAGCACTCGGGGTGCTAGCGGTAAAGAGACCCAGTACTTC. This encodes CASTRGASGKETQYF.